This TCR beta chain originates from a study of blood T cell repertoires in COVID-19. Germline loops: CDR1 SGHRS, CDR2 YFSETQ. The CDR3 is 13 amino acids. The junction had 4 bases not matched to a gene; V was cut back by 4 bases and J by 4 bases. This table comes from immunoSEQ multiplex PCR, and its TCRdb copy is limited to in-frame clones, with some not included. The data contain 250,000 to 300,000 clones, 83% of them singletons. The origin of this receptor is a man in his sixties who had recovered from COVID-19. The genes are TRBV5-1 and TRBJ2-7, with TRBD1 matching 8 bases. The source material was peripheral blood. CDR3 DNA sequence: TGCGCCAGCAGCCGGACAGGGAATTACGAGCAGTACTTC. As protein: CASSRTGNYEQYF.